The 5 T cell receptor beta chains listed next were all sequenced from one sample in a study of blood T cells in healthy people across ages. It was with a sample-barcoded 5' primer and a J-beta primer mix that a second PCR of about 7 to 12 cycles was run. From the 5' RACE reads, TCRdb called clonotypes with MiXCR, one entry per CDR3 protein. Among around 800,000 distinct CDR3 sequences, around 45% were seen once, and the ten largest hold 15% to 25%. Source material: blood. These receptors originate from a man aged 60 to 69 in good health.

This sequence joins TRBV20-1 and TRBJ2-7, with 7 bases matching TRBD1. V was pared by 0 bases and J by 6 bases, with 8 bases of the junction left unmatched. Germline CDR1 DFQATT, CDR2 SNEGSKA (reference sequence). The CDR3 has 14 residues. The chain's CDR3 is CSARDGQGVVEQYF. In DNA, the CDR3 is TGCAGTGCTAGAGACGGCCAGGGGGTTGTCGAGCAGTACTTC.

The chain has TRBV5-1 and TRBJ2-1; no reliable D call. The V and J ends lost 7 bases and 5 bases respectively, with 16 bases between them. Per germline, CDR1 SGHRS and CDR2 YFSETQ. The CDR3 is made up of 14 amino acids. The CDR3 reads CASSPLSLDNEQFF. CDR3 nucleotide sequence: TGCGCCAGCTCGCCTCTGTCCTTGGACAATGAGCAGTTCTTC.

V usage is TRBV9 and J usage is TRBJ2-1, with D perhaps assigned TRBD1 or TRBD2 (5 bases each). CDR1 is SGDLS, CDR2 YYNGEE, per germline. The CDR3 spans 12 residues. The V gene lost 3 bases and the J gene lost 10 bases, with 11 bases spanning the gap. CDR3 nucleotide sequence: TGTGCCAGCAGCGGAGGGACCGGGGAGCAGTTCTTC. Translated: CASSGGTGEQFF.

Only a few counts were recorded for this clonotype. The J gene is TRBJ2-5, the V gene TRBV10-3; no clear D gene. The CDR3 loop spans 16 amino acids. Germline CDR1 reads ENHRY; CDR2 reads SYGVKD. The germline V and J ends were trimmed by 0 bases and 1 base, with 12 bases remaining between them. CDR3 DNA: TGTGCCATCAGTGAGTCTGGCAGCAGTACCCAAGAGACCCAGTACTTC. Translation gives CAISESGSSTQETQYF.

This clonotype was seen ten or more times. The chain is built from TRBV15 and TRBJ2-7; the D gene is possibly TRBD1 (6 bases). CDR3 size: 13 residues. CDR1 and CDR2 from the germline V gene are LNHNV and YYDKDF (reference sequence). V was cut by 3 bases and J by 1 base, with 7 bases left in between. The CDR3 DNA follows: TGTGCCACCAGCAGCGGGACATCCTACGAGCAGTACTTC. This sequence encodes CATSSGTSYEQYF.